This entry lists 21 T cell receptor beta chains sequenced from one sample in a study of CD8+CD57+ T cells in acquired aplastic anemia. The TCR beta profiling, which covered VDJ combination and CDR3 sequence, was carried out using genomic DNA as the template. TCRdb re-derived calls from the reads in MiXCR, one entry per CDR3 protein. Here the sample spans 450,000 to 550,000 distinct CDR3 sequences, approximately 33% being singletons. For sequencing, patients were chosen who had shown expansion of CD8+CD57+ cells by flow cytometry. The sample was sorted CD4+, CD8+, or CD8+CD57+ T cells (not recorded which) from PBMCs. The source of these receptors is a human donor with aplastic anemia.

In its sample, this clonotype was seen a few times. CDR3 amino acids: CASSRTGGNYEQYF. As DNA, the CDR3 is TGTGCCAGCAGTCGGACAGGGGGAAACTACGAGCAGTACTTC. V usage is TRBV5-6 and J usage is TRBJ2-7, with TRBD1 matching 10 bases. CDR3 size: 14 residues. V lost 5 bases to trimming and J lost 3 bases; unmatched junction nucleotides: 5. Germline V lookup: CDR1 SGHDT, CDR2 YYEEEE.

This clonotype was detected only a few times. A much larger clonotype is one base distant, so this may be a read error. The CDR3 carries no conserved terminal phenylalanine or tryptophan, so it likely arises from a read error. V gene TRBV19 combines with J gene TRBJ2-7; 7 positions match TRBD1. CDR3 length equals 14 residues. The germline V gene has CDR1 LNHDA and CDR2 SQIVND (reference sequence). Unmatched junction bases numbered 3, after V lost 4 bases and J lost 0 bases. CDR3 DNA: TGTGCCAGTAGTAACGGACAGGTCTCCTACGAGCAGTACCTC. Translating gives CASSNGQVSYEQYL.

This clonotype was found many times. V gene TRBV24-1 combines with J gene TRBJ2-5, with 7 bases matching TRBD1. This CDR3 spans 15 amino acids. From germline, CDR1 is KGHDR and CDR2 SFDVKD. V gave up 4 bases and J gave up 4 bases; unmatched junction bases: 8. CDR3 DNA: TGTGCCACCAGTGACGCCAGGGGGTTGGCAGAGACCCAGTACTTC. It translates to CATSDARGLAETQYF.

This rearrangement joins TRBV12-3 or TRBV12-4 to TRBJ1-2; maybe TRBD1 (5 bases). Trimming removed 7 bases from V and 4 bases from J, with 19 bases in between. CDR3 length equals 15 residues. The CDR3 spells CASIDRLGGSYGYTF. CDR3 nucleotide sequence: TGTGCCAGCATCGATCGACTGGGGGGGAGCTATGGCTACACCTTC.

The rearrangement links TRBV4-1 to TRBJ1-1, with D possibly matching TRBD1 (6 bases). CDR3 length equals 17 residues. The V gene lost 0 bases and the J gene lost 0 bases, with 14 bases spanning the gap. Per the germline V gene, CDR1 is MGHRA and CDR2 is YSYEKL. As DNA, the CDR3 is TGCGCCAGCAGCCAAGATTGGACAGATCATATGAACACTGAAGCTTTCTTT. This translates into CASSQDWTDHMNTEAFF.

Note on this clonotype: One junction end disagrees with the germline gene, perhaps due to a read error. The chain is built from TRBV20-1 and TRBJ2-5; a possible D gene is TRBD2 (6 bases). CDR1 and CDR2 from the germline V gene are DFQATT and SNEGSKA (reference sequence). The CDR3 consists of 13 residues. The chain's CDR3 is CSASSSAQETQHF. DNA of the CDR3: TGCAGTGCTAGCTCTAGCGCTCAAGAGACCCAGCACTTC.

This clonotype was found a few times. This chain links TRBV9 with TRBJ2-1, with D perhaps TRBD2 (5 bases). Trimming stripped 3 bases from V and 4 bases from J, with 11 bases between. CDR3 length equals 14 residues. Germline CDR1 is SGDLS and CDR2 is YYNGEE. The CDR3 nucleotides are TGTGCCAGCAGCGGAGGGCGAGATTACAATGAGCAGTTCTTC. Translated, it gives CASSGGRDYNEQFF.

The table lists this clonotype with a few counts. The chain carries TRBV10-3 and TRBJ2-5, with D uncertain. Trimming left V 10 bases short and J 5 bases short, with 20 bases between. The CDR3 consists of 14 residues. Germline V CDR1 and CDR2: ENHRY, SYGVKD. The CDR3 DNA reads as TGTGCCAGCTCTCCTCCTCACAGCCTGGAGACCCAGTACTTC. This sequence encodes CASSPPHSLETQYF.

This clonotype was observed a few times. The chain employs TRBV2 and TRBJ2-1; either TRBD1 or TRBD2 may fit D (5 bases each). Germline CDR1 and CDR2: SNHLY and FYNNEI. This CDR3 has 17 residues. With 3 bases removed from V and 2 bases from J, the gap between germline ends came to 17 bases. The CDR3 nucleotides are TGTGCCAGCAGTGAGGGGGATTTTTCATACACCTACAATGAGCAGTTCTTC. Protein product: CASSEGDFSYTYNEQFF.

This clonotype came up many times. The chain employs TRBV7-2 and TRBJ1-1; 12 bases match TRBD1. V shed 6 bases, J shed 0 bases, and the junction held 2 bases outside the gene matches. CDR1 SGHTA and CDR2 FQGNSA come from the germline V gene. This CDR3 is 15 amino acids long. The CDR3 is CASRGTGGMNTEAFF. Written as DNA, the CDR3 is TGTGCCAGCAGGGGGACAGGGGGCATGAACACTGAAGCTTTCTTT.

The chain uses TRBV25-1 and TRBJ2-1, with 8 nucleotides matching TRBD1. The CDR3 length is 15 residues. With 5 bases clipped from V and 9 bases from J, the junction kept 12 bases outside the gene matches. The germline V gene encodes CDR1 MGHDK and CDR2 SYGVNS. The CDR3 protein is CASSPGGRDYVEQFF. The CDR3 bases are TGTGCCAGCAGTCCAGGGGGCCGGGATTATGTTGAGCAGTTCTTC.

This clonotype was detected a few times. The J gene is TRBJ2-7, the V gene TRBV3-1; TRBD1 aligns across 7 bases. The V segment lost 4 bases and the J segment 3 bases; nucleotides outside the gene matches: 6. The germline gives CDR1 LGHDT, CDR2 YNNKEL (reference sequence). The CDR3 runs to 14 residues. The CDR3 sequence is CASSLRQGIYEQYF. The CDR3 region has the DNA TGTGCCAGCAGCCTGAGACAGGGAATCTACGAGCAGTACTTC.

DNA for the CDR3: TGTGCCAGCAGCCAAAACAGGGGCACTGAAGCTTTCTTT. Its protein product is CASSQNRGTEAFF. The chain joins TRBV7-6 to TRBJ1-1; 7 nucleotides align to TRBD1. CDR1 is SGHVS and CDR2 is FNYEAQ in the germline V gene. The CDR3 runs to 13 residues. The V gene end was trimmed by 5 bases and the J gene end by 4 bases; junction bases not matched to a gene: 4.

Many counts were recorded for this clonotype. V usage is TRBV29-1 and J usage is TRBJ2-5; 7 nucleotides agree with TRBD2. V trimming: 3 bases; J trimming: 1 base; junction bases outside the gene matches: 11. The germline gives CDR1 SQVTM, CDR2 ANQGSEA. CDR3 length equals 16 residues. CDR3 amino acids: CSVDGVLAHFQETQYF. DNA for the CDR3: TGCAGCGTTGACGGGGTACTAGCGCATTTCCAAGAGACCCAGTACTTC.

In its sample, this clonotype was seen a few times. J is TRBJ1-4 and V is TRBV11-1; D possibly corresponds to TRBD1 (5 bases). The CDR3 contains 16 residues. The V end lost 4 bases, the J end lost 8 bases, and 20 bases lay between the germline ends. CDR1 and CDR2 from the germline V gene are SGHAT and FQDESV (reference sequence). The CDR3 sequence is CASSSPRQQGNEKLFF. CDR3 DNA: TGTGCCAGCAGCTCCCCTAGACAGCAGGGCAACGAAAAACTGTTTTTT.

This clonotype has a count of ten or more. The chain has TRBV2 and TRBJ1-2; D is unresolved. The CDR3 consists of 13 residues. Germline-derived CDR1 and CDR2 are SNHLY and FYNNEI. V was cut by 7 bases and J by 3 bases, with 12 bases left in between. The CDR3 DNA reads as TGTGCCAGCAACCCGACACTTCACTATGGCTACACCTTC. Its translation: CASNPTLHYGYTF.

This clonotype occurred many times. Here the CDR3 reads CAISQKTGPYGYTF. DNA for the CDR3: TGTGCCATCAGTCAAAAGACAGGGCCCTATGGCTACACCTTC. The V and J genes are TRBV10-3 and TRBJ1-2; TRBD1 agrees at 7 bases. The length of the CDR3 is 14 residues. The ends lost 5 bases at V and 4 bases at J; junction bases unmatched: 7. CDR1 ENHRY and CDR2 SYGVKD come from the germline V gene.

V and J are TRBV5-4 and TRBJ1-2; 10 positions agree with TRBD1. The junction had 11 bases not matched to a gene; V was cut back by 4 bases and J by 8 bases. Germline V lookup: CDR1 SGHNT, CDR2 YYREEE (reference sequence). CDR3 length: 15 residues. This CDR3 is CASSPVGDRGEGYTF. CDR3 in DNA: TGTGCCAGCAGCCCCGTGGGGGACAGGGGCGAAGGCTACACCTTC.

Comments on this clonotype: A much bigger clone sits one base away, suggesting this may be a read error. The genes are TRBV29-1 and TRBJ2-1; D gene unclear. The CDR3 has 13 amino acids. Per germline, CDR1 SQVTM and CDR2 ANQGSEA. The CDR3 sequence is CGVRRDGDNEQFF. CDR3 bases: TGCGGCGTGCGTCGAGACGGAGACAATGAGCAGTTCTTC.

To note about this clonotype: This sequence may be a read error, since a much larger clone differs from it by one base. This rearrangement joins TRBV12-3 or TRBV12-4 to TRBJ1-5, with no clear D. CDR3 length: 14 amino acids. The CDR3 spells CAGSLGRSNQPQHF. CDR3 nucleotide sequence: TGTGCCGGCAGTTTGGGCCGTAGCAATCAGCCCCAGCATTTT.

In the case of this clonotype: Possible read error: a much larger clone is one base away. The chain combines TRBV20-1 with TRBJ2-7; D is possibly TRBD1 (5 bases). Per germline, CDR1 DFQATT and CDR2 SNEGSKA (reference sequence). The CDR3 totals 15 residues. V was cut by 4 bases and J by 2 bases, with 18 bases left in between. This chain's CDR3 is CSANEVRGHAYEQYF. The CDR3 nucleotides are TGCAGTGCTAACGAAGTTAGGGGCCATGCCTACGAGCAGTACTTC.